The 19 T cell receptor beta chains below come from one sample, sequenced in a study of T cells in Graves' hyperthyroidism and ophthalmopathy. There were TCR beta CDR3 regions amplified from RNA transcripts. First-round RT-PCR with HTBI primers amplified the TCR CDR3 region. TCRdb redid the calling of the multiplex PCR reads with MiXCR, one entry per CDR3 protein. The repertoire includes a few hundred thousand distinct CDR3 sequences, around a sixth of them detected once, and approximately 7.5% sits in the top ten. Specimen: blood. These TCRs come from a young woman with Graves' hyperthyroidism.

This clonotype was observed a handful of times. This chain connects TRBV5-8 to TRBJ1-6; 10 nucleotides align to TRBD1. The length of the CDR3 is 18 residues. Germline values: CDR1 SGHTS, CDR2 YDEGEE. The junction had 11 bases not matched to a gene; V was cut back by 0 bases and J by 8 bases. The CDR3 protein is CASSLGPRLDRGDSPLHF. The DNA for the CDR3 is TGTGCCAGCAGCTTGGGGCCGCGGCTGGACAGGGGGGATTCACCCCTCCACTTT.

This clonotype came up a few times. The chain links TRBV5-4 to TRBJ2-1, with 7 bases identical to TRBD2. The length of the CDR3 is 16 residues. The germline V gene has CDR1 SGHNT and CDR2 YYREEE (reference sequence). The V gene end was trimmed by 4 bases and the J gene end by 2 bases; junction bases not matched to a gene: 9. The CDR3: CASSAGGLAAYNEQFF. In nucleotides, the CDR3 is TGTGCCAGCAGCGCGGGCGGGCTAGCGGCCTACAATGAGCAGTTCTTC.

This clonotype was counted many times. The chain combines TRBV9 with TRBJ1-2; D is undetermined. The germline V gene has CDR1 SGDLS and CDR2 YYNGEE. V was trimmed by 2 bases and J by 6 bases, leaving 11 bases between them. CDR3 length: 13 amino acids. The CDR3 is CASSVGLSDGYTF. The CDR3 nucleotides are TGTGCCAGCAGCGTGGGGTTGAGCGATGGCTACACCTTC.

The sample holds many counts of this clonotype. The chain has TRBV7-8 and TRBJ1-3; D gene ambiguous. This CDR3 spans 15 amino acids. CDR1 SGHVS and CDR2 FQNEAQ come from the germline V gene. The V end was cut by 1 base, the J end by 6 bases, with 13 bases between. The DNA for the CDR3 is TGTGCCAGCAGCTTAGTCACTTGGCAGGCAAACACCATATATTTT. This gives the protein CASSLVTWQANTIYF. Variable domain in full (rest from reference TRBV7-8 and TRBJ1-3): GAGVSQSPRYKVAKRGQDVALRCDPISGHVSLFWYQQALGQGPEFLTYFQNEAQLDKSGLPSDRFFAERPEGSVSTLKIQRTQQEDSAVYLCASSLVTWQANTIYFGEGSWLTVV.

The chain is built from TRBV12-3 or TRBV12-4 and TRBJ2-3; TRBD2 aligns across 7 bases. This CDR3 has 16 residues. The V and J ends lost 6 bases and 4 bases, in that order; junction bases with no gene match: 13. The CDR3 protein is CASRWGGERLADTQYF. CDR3 in DNA: TGTGCCAGCAGATGGGGGGGGGAGAGACTAGCAGATACGCAGTATTTT.

This clonotype was observed many times. This sequence joins TRBV7-3 and TRBJ2-7; D is undetermined. The CDR3 is made up of 15 amino acids. Trimming took off 2 bases at V and 0 bases at J, with 11 bases between the two ends. Germline V CDR1 and CDR2: SGHTA, FQGTGA. The CDR3, as DNA: TGTGCCAGCAGCTTAGAGGTGGGAAGCTCCTACGAGCAGTACTTC. Its translation: CASSLEVGSSYEQYF. The variable domain in full, completed from reference TRBV7-3 and TRBJ2-7, reads GAGVSQTPSNKVTEKGKYVELRCDPISGHTALYWYRQSLGQGPEFLIYFQGTGAADDSGLPNDRFFAVRPEGSVSTLKIQRTERGDSAVYLCASSLEVGSSYEQYFGPGTRLTVT.

This clonotype was recorded at least ten times. V usage is TRBV20-1 and J usage is TRBJ1-6; D uncertain. Germline V gene data show CDR1 as DFQATT and CDR2 as SNEGSKA (reference sequence). The CDR3 contains 12 residues. Trimming took 0 bases from V and 10 from J, leaving 7 bases between them. CDR3 region: CSARDNSSPLHF. The CDR3 bases are TGCAGTGCTAGAGATAACAGCTCACCCCTCCACTTT.

This clonotype occurred many times. V and J are TRBV29-1 and TRBJ2-1, with D hard to call. Trimming left V 6 bases short and J 7 bases short, with 13 bases between. The CDR3 has 12 residues. CDR1 and CDR2 from the germline V gene are SQVTM and ANQGSEA. The chain's CDR3 is CSVPGWGNEQFF. DNA for the CDR3: TGCAGCGTCCCCGGGTGGGGAAATGAGCAGTTCTTC.

This clonotype was seen at least ten times. The rearrangement links TRBV29-1 to TRBJ1-1; D might be TRBD1 (6 bases). V was shortened by 7 bases and J by 2 bases, with 14 bases between the two germline ends. This CDR3 spans 13 amino acids. Germline CDR1 SQVTM, CDR2 ANQGSEA. The CDR3 here is CSDLQGGNTEAFF. For the CDR3, the DNA is TGCAGCGACCTACAGGGCGGCAACACTGAAGCTTTCTTT.

This clonotype was counted many times. The chain employs TRBV5-1 and TRBJ2-1; TRBD1 matches at 7 bases. Germline loops: CDR1 SGHRS, CDR2 YFSETQ. Trimming cost V 7 bases and J 2 bases; bases outside gene matches: 15. The CDR3 runs 17 residues. As DNA, the CDR3 is TGCGCCAGCCGGGGTTATAGGGGGCCCTACACCTACAATGAGCAGTTCTTC. Translating gives CASRGYRGPYTYNEQFF.

At least ten counts were recorded for this clonotype. J is TRBJ1-3 and V is TRBV6-2 or TRBV6-3; tentative D call: TRBD1 (5 bases). CDR3 length: 16 residues. The V gene's germline CDR1 is MNHEY and CDR2 SVGEGT. Between the trimmed V and J ends, which lost 6 bases and 0 bases, there was a span of 15 bases. The CDR3 region is CASSSKGPDSGNTIYF. DNA of the CDR3: TGTGCCAGCAGCTCCAAGGGGCCAGACTCTGGAAACACCATATATTTT.

This clonotype was detected a few times. The chain recombines TRBV20-1 with TRBJ2-3; D may be TRBD2 (5 bases). Germline V gene lookup returns CDR1 DFQATT and CDR2 SNEGSKA (reference sequence). The CDR3 runs to 15 residues. V was clipped by 5 bases and J by 0 bases, with 15 bases between them. The CDR3 nucleotides read TGCAGTGCTGGGCTAGGACTGGTTAGCACAGATACGCAGTATTTT. Translated, it gives CSAGLGLVSTDTQYF.

There are a few counts of this clonotype. The genes are TRBV7-9 and TRBJ2-2, with 14 positions matching TRBD2. Germline CDR1 and CDR2: SEHNR and FQNEAQ (reference sequence). The CDR3 has 18 amino acids. J gave up 3 bases and V 5 bases, and 8 bases lay outside the gene matches. CDR3 sequence reads: CASSQFGTSGSYTGELFF. CDR3 sequence (DNA): TGTGCCAGCAGCCAATTCGGGACTAGCGGGAGTTACACCGGGGAGCTGTTTTTT.

Many counts were recorded for this clonotype. The chain links TRBV6-1 to TRBJ1-2; D is possibly TRBD1 (5 bases). Germline V CDR1 and CDR2: MNHNS, SASEGT. The CDR3 consists of 15 residues. Deletions cut 10 bases from V and 2 bases from J, with 20 bases between. CDR3 nucleotide sequence: TGTGCCACCCGAATTCCCCCGGGGGACAACTATGGCTACACCTTC. Encoded protein: CATRIPPGDNYGYTF.

The CDR3 reads CASSQGQFRSGVSPLHF. The CDR3 DNA follows: TGTGCCAGCAGCCAAGGACAGTTCCGCTCCGGGGTTTCACCCCTCCACTTT. The gene calls are TRBV4-2 and TRBJ1-6; a possible D gene is TRBD1 (5 bases). Germline-derived CDR1 and CDR2 are LGHNA and YNFKEQ. CDR3 length: 17 residues. V was trimmed by 1 base and J by 9 bases, leaving 19 bases between them.

This clonotype has more than one count but fewer than ten. The chain has TRBV19 and TRBJ2-1; TRBD2 matches 15 bases. Germline-derived CDR1 and CDR2 are LNHDA and SQIVND (reference sequence). J was trimmed by 2 bases and V by 4 bases; bases with no gene match: 9. The CDR3 is made up of 19 amino acids. The CDR3 region has the DNA TGTGCCAGTAGTACAGGACTAGCGGGGGGGCCTTGGCCCTACAATGAGCAGTTCTTC. Residues: CASSTGLAGGPWPYNEQFF.

Remarks on this clonotype: At one boundary the junction diverges from the germline segment, which might be a read error. The rearrangement joins TRBV6-2 or TRBV6-3 to TRBJ2-1; the match to TRBD1 covers 10 bases. There are 15 residues in the CDR3. Germline values: CDR1 MNHEY, CDR2 SVGEGT. This CDR3 is CPSSYGTGDFNEQFF. The DNA for the CDR3 is TGTCCCAGCAGTTACGGGACAGGGGATTTCAATGAGCAGTTCTTC.

This clonotype was detected ten times or more. V usage is TRBV11-2 and J usage is TRBJ2-7; 7 bases are shared with TRBD1. The CDR3 is 15 residues long. V lost 5 bases and J lost 2; bases outside the gene matches: 9. Germline V CDR1 and CDR2: SGHAT, FQNNGV. The CDR3 spells CASSTLPGQAYEQYF. In nucleotides, the CDR3 is TGTGCCAGCAGCACCCTCCCCGGACAGGCCTACGAGCAGTACTTC.

The chain joins TRBV6-9 to TRBJ1-4; D not resolved. The CDR3 has 18 amino acids. V dropped 5 bases and J dropped 7 bases, with 26 bases sitting between them. The germline gives CDR1 MNHGY, CDR2 SVAAGI. CDR3 nucleotides: TGTGCCAGCAGTCATATTCTCGCCCTACAAAATCGGCGTGAAAAACTGTTTTTT. The encoded protein is CASSHILALQNRREKLFF.